This record covers a single T cell receptor (beta chain). V was clipped by 5 bases and J by 9 bases; unmatched bases: 7. Germline CDR1 is SGHTA and CDR2 is FQGNSA. The CDR3 extends over 15 amino acids. The data were taken from a study of Ad26.COV2.S vaccination and SARS-CoV-2 variants. Sequenced by immunoSEQ multiplex PCR; TCRdb stores in-frame clones only, minus some. The data hold about 410,000 clones, with approximately 90% observed a single time. Indicated treatment: about 20 received Ad26.COV2.S at low or high dose, single or two shots; about 5 received placebo; per-sample allocation not given. Samples were taken on day 63 after the first vaccine or placebo injection.

The clonotype was recovered from a person aged 18-65 years who received the Ad26.COV2.S COVID-19 vaccine or a placebo. The sample consisted of peripheral blood, taken in a trial of Ad26.COV2.S vaccine versus placebo. The rearrangement joins TRBV7-2 to TRBJ2-1; 13 positions agree with TRBD2. CDR3 amino acids: CASSLRTSGRGEQFF. Written as DNA, the CDR3 is TGTGCCAGCAGCCTTCGGACTAGCGGGAGAGGTGAGCAGTTCTTC.